Each of the 14 T cell receptor beta chains below was sequenced from the same sample in a study of glioma-infiltrating T cells. TCR alpha and beta CDR3 regions were amplified from RNA using iRepertoire nested multiplex PCR. TCRdb passed the multiplex PCR reads through MiXCR, listing each CDR3 protein once. The sample consists of about 410,000 distinct CDR3 sequences, less than 50% of them appearing once. The specimen sequenced was glioma tissue, nonneoplastic brain tissue, or PBMCs (not recorded which). These receptors were collected from a human donor with low-grade glioma or glioblastoma, undergoing nonglioma brain surgery, or in good health (not recorded which).

This clonotype was seen more than once but under ten times. The chain has TRBV7-2 and TRBJ1-1; D uncertain. Germline CDR1 is SGHTA and CDR2 is FQGNSA. The CDR3 extends over 12 amino acids. Trimming shortened V by 2 bases and J by 5 bases, and 6 bases separated the two germline ends. The CDR3 reads CASSLYPTEAFF. The CDR3 nucleotides read TGTGCCAGCAGCTTATACCCTACTGAAGCTTTCTTT.

On this clonotype itself: This may come from a read error, since a much larger clone is one base off. The chain recombines TRBV6-5 with TRBJ2-5, with a possible D match to TRBD2 (5 bases). Germline V CDR1 and CDR2: MNHEY, SVGAGI. Trimming took off 2 bases at V and 7 bases at J, with 8 bases between the two ends. The CDR3 length is 12 residues. CDR3 region: CASSYPGGTQYF. The CDR3 region has the DNA TGTGCCAGCAGTTACCCTGGAGGGACCCAGTACTTC.

The rearrangement links TRBV4-1 to TRBJ2-5; D unresolved. Germline V CDR1 and CDR2: MGHRA, YSYEKL. This CDR3 region has 15 residues. V lost 0 bases and J lost 2, with 10 bases in between. In nucleotides, the CDR3 is TGCGCCAGCAGCCAAGATGGGTTGGGACAAGAGACCCAGTACTTC. It encodes CASSQDGLGQETQYF.

To note about this clonotype: A junction boundary mismatches the germline segment, possibly from a read error. J is TRBJ2-2 and V is TRBV27; D gene uncertain. Germline-derived CDR1 and CDR2 are MNHEY and SMNVEV (reference sequence). The CDR3 extends over 13 amino acids. The CDR3 sequence is CASNLSHTGELFF. As DNA, the CDR3 is TGTGCCAGCAATTTATCCCATACCGGGGAGCTGTTTTTT.

V and J are TRBV4-2 and TRBJ2-7; 7 bases fit TRBD1. V shed 1 base and J 0 bases; nucleotides not matched to a gene: 6. The CDR3 length is 16 residues. Germline V gene lookup returns CDR1 LGHNA and CDR2 YNFKEQ. In DNA form, the CDR3 reads TGTGCCAGCAGCCAAGGCGTCGGGACAGTCTCCTACGAGCAGTACTTC. It yields the protein CASSQGVGTVSYEQYF.

Concerning this clonotype: A much larger clone lies a single base off, so this may be a read error. The chain has TRBV20-1 and TRBJ1-1; weak D call: TRBD1 (5 bases). V was shortened by 0 bases and J by 7 bases, with 15 bases between the two germline ends. CDR3 size: 14 residues. The germline CDR1 and CDR2 sequences are DFQATT and SNEGSKA (reference sequence). The CDR3, as DNA: TGCAGTGCTAGAGATATCCAGGGACCCAATGAAGCTTTCTTT. Translated: CSARDIQGPNEAFF.

J is TRBJ1-1 and V is TRBV4-2; D gene unclear. The CDR3 runs 14 residues. Germline V lookup: CDR1 LGHNA, CDR2 YNFKEQ. V shed 4 bases and J shed 2 bases, with 11 bases lying between them. This chain's CDR3 is CASSLKDGNTEAFF. The CDR3, as DNA: TGTGCCAGCAGCCTCAAGGACGGTAACACTGAAGCTTTCTTT.

In DNA form, the CDR3 reads TGTGCCAGCAGGCCGGGACAGCGGGATGGCTACACCTTC. It encodes CASRPGQRDGYTF. The gene calls are TRBV9 and TRBJ1-2, with 7 bases aligning to TRBD1. The CDR3 runs to 13 residues. Per the germline V gene, CDR1 is SGDLS and CDR2 is YYNGEE. V dropped 5 bases and J dropped 6; count of bases not matched to a gene: 7.

Concerning this clonotype: A much larger clone lies a single base off, so this may be a read error. The rearrangement joins TRBV15 to TRBJ1-1; the D gene is possibly TRBD1 (6 bases). CDR1 is LNHNV, CDR2 YYDKDF, per germline (reference sequence). The CDR3 has 15 residues. CDR3 loop: CATSRDGGWGTESFF. The CDR3 nucleotides read TGTGCCACCAGCAGAGATGGGGGCTGGGGCACTGAATCTTTCTTT.

This clonotype was seen only a few times. A junction end diverges from the germline sequence, so it may reflect a read error. The genes are TRBV6-1 and TRBJ1-6; D is ambiguous. The V gene's germline CDR1 is MNHNS and CDR2 SASEGT. This CDR3 spans 16 amino acids. In DNA, the CDR3 is TGTGCCAGCAGAGGACTCGCGGCAGTCCGAAATTCACCCCACCACTTT. Its protein is CASRGLAAVRNSPHHF.

Remarks on this clonotype: Possible read error: a much larger clone is one base away. J is TRBJ2-1 and V is TRBV6-6, with no clear D. The germline CDR1 and CDR2 sequences are MNHNY and SVGAGI (reference sequence). This CDR3 is 12 amino acids long. The CDR3: CVSTEAVPEQFF. The DNA of the CDR3 is TGTGTCAGCACCGAGGCTGTGCCTGAGCAGTTCTTC.

This clonotype has ten or more counts. This chain connects TRBV20-1 to TRBJ1-1, with TRBD1 matching over 7 bases. J was trimmed by 3 bases and V by 1 base; bases with no gene match: 8. Germline values: CDR1 DFQATT, CDR2 SNEGSKA (reference sequence). The CDR3 consists of 15 residues. CDR3 nucleotide sequence: TGCAGTGCTAGAGTGAGGGGACAGCAATACACTGAAGCTTTCTTT. This translates into CSARVRGQQYTEAFF.

J is TRBJ2-1 and V is TRBV20-1; TRBD1 matches 11 bases. CDR1 DFQATT and CDR2 SNEGSKA come from the germline V gene (reference sequence). The CDR3 has 14 residues. After removal of 4 bases from V and 7 bases from J, the junction contained 6 bases not matched to a gene. The CDR3 is CSANGGTGGNEQFF. In DNA, the CDR3 is TGCAGTGCTAACGGGGGGACAGGGGGGAATGAGCAGTTCTTC.

Remarks on this clonotype: One end of the junction is discordant with germline, which a read error may explain. The chain employs TRBV20-1 and TRBJ2-3; TRBD1 matches at 7 bases. The V gene's germline CDR1 is DFQATT and CDR2 SNEGSKA (reference sequence). The CDR3 covers 13 residues. CDR3 residues: CGTDSYFGDTKYF. Written as DNA, the CDR3 is TGCGGGACAGACAGTTACTTTGGGGATACGAAGTATTTT.